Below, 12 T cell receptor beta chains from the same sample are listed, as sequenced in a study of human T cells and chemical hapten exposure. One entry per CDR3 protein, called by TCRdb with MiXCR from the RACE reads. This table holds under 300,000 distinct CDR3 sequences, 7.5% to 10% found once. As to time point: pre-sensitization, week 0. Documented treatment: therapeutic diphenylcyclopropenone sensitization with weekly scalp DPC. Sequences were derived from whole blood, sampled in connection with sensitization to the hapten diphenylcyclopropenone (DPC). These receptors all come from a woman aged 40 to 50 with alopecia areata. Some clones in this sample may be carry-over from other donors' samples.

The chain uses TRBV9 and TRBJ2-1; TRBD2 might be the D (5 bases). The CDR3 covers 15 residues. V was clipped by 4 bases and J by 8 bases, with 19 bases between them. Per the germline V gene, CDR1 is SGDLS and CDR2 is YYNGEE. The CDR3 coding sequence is TGTGCCAGCAGCCCTCAGGCGGGTTTTTGTGATGAGCAGTTCTTC. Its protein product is CASSPQAGFCDEQFF.

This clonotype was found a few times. The CDR3 spells CASSSRTGSDEQFF. The CDR3 DNA reads as TGTGCCAGCAGCTCCCGGACAGGGAGCGATGAGCAGTTCTTC. The chain joins TRBV7-6 to TRBJ2-1; TRBD1 matches at 8 bases. The trim removed 4 bases at V and 8 bases at J, leaving 7 bases unmatched. This CDR3 contains 14 residues. Germline CDR1 is SGHVS and CDR2 is FNYEAQ.

In nucleotides, the CDR3 is TGTGCCAGCAGTTTAATCCGCGGGAGGGCCAGCAATGAGCAGTTCTTC. Its protein product is CASSLIRGRASNEQFF. The chain recombines TRBV12-3 or TRBV12-4 with TRBJ2-1; the match to TRBD2 covers 9 bases. This CDR3 spans 16 amino acids. The ends lost 2 bases at V and 6 bases at J; junction bases unmatched: 8.

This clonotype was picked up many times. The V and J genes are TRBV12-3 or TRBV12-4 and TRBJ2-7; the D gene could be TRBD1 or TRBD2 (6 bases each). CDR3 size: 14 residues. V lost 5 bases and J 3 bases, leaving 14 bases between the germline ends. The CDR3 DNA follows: TGTGCCAGCAGTGAGGAGGGACACTACTACGAGCAGTACTTC. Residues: CASSEEGHYYEQYF.

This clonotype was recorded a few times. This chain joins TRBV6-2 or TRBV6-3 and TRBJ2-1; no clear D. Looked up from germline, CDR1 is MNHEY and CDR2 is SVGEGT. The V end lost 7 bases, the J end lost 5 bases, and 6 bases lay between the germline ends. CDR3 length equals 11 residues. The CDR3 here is CASITDNEQFF. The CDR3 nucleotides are TGTGCCAGCATTACCGACAATGAGCAGTTCTTC.

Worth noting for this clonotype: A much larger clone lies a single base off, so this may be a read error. The DNA of the CDR3 is TGTGCCAGCAGTTACTTAGAGAACACCGGGGAGCTGTATTTT. Translated, it gives CASSYLENTGELYF. The V gene is TRBV6-2 or TRBV6-3, the J gene TRBJ2-2, with D tentatively TRBD2 (5 bases). This CDR3 comprises 14 residues. Germline loops: CDR1 MNHEY, CDR2 SVGEGT.

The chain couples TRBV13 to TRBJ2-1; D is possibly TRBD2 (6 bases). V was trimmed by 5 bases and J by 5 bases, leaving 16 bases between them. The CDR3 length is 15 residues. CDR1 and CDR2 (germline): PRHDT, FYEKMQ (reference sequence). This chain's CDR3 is CASSRRLGGDNEQFF. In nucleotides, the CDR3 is TGTGCCAGCAGCAGAAGACTAGGCGGGGACAATGAGCAGTTCTTC.

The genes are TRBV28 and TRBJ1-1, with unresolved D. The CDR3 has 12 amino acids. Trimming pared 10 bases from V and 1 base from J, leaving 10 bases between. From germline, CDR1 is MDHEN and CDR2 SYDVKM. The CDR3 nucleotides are TGTGCCACCTTATTGAGGAACACTGAAGCTTTCTTT. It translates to CATLLRNTEAFF.

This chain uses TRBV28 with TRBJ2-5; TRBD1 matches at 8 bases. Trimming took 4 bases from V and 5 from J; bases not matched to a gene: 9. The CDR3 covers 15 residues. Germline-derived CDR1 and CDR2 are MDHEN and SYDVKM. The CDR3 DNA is TGTGCCAGCAGTTCCTGGACAGGGACTCTGGAGACCCAGTACTTC. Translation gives CASSSWTGTLETQYF.

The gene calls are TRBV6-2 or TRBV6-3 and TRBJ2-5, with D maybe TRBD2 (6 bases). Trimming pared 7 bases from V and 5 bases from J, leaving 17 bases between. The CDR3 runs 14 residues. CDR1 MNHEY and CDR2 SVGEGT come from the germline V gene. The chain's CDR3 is CASTPRETGETQYF. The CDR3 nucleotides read TGTGCCAGCACCCCCCGGGAGACGGGGGAGACCCAGTACTTC.

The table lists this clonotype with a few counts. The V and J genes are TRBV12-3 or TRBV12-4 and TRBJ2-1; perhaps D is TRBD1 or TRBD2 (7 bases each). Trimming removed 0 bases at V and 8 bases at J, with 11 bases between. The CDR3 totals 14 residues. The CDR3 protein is CASSLAGGGDEQFF. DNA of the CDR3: TGTGCCAGCAGTTTAGCGGGAGGGGGCGATGAGCAGTTCTTC.

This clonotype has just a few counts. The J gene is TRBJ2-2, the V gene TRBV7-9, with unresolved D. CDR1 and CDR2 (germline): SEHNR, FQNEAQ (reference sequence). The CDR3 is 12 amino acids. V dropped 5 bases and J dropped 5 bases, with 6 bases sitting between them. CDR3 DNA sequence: TGTGCCAGCAGCCATGGGACCGGGGAGCTGTTTTTT. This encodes CASSHGTGELFF.